The rows below give T cell receptor beta chains drawn from one sample of a study of lymphopenia after photon versus proton radiotherapy. Libraries were prepared by immunoSEQ multiplex PCR; TCRdb keeps only in-frame clonotypes and omits some of them. The table includes approximately 160,000 clones, approximately 90% detected once. The sample consisted of peripheral blood, taken from a patient treated with photon-based radiotherapy. These receptors were taken from a man aged 50 to 60 with gastric cancer. Both conserved end residues are part of each CDR3. D genes are given only for firm matches. Where a row states a size, it is once, few, many or the class of an expanded clone; other rows omit it.

V gene,J gene,clone size,D gene,CDR3 protein,CDR3 DNA
TRBV5-1,TRBJ2-5,NA,NA,CASSLTGETQYF,TGCGCCAGCAGCTTGACGGGAGAGACCCAGTACTTC
TRBV11-2,TRBJ2-1,NA,NA,CASSLPGAVNEQFF,TGTGCCAGCAGCTTACCGGGAGCGGTAAATGAGCAGTTCTTC
TRBV2,TRBJ2-7,NA,TRBD2,CASSGGASGSDRYF,TGTGCCAGCAGTGGGGGGGCTAGCGGGAGTGATAGGTACTTC
TRBV13,TRBJ2-4,NA,NA,CASSLGRARENIQYF,TGTGCCAGCAGCTTAGGTCGGGCCAGGGAAAACATTCAGTACTTC
TRBV29-1,TRBJ1-1,NA,NA,CSVGFRMNTEAFF,TGCAGCGTTGGTTTCCGTATGAACACTGAAGCTTTCTTT
TRBV14,TRBJ2-1,few,TRBD2,CASSLGLAGGLKQFF,TGTGCCAGCAGCCTTGGACTAGCGGGAGGATTGAAGCAGTTCTTC
TRBV5-1,TRBJ2-5,once,TRBD1,CASSSGGSETQYF,TGCGCCAGCAGCTCAGGGGGTTCAGAGACCCAGTACTTC
TRBV19,TRBJ2-6,NA,NA,CASKISGANVLTF,TGTGCCAGTAAAATCTCTGGGGCCAACGTCCTGACTTTC
TRBV19,TRBJ2-3,NA,NA,CASSSRTDTQYF,TGTGCCAGTAGTTCCCGCACAGATACGCAGTATTTT
TRBV4-2,TRBJ2-7,NA,TRBD1,CASSPTHPGQGAIYEQYF,TGTGCCAGCAGCCCCACTCACCCAGGACAGGGGGCGATATACGAGCAGTACTTC
TRBV27,TRBJ1-1,once,NA,CASSMGTGYSVNTEAFF,TGTGCCAGCAGTATGGGAACAGGGTATTCCGTGAACACTGAAGCTTTCTTT
TRBV5-4,TRBJ1-2,NA,TRBD1,CASSSGTGVNYGYTF,TGTGCCAGCAGCTCTGGGACAGGGGTTAACTATGGCTACACCTTC
TRBV29-1,TRBJ2-1,once,TRBD2,CSVRTLAGEDHNEQFF,TGCAGCGTTCGTACCCTAGCGGGAGAAGATCACAATGAGCAGTTCTTC
TRBV9,TRBJ1-1,NA,TRBD1,CASSLGQVGNEAFF,TGTGCCAGCAGCCTCGGACAGGTCGGAAACGAAGCTTTCTTT
TRBV9,TRBJ2-2,NA,TRBD2,CASTRREHGELFF,TGTGCCAGCACGAGGCGGGAGCACGGGGAGCTGTTTTTT
TRBV29-1,TRBJ2-6,once,NA,CNRARIAAGANVLTF,TGCAACAGGGCCCGGATCGCGGCTGGGGCCAACGTCCTGACTTTC
TRBV14,TRBJ2-5,NA,NA,CASSAGMRETQYF,TGTGCCAGCAGCGCCGGGATGAGGGAGACCCAGTACTTC
TRBV6-1,TRBJ2-4,NA,TRBD1,CASSDRGQAKNIQYF,TGTGCCAGCAGTGATAGGGGACAGGCCAAAAACATTCAGTACTTC
TRBV14,TRBJ2-7,NA,NA,CASSQEQGGSYEQYF,TGTGCCAGCAGCCAAGAGCAGGGGGGGTCCTACGAGCAGTACTTC
TRBV5-4,TRBJ1-2,NA,TRBD1,CASSITGGDYGYTF,TGTGCCAGCAGCATAACAGGGGGCGACTATGGCTACACCTTC
TRBV2,TRBJ1-2,NA,NA,CASNWGGGYGYTF,TGTGCCAGCAATTGGGGCGGCGGCTATGGCTACACCTTC
TRBV30,TRBJ1-4,many,TRBD1,CAADRANEKLFF,TGTGCCGCAGACAGGGCTAATGAAAAACTGTTTTTT
TRBV5-5,TRBJ1-4,NA,NA,CASSLGDGRREKLFF,TGTGCCAGCAGCTTGGGGGACGGGAGGAGGGAAAAACTGTTTTTT
TRBV19,TRBJ1-2,few,TRBD1,CASSSRDRGQNGYTF,TGTGCCAGTAGTTCCCGTGACAGGGGGCAAAATGGCTACACCTTC
TRBV5-1,TRBJ1-1,few,NA,CASSLDRNTEAFF,TGCGCCAGCAGCTTGGACAGGAACACTGAAGCTTTCTTT
TRBV28,TRBJ1-2,NA,NA,CASRSPGVEYGYTF,TGTGCCAGCAGATCCCCGGGGGTAGAGTATGGCTACACCTTC
TRBV7-2,TRBJ1-5,NA,TRBD1,CASSTYRGGNQPQHF,TGTGCCAGCAGCACCTACAGGGGAGGGAATCAGCCCCAGCATTTT
TRBV9,TRBJ1-4,once,NA,CASSGLGEKLFF,TGTGCCAGCAGCGGGTTGGGCGAAAAACTGTTTTTT
TRBV6-4,TRBJ2-1,NA,NA,CASSDEAQGSYNEQFF,TGTGCCAGCAGTGACGAGGCACAGGGATCATACAATGAGCAGTTCTTC
TRBV5-1,TRBJ2-7,NA,TRBD2,CASSLVGGLYEQYF,TGCGCCAGCAGCTTGGTCGGGGGACTATACGAGCAGTACTTC
TRBV7-2,TRBJ2-5,NA,NA,CASSLDSQETQYF,TGTGCCAGCAGTCTCGACAGTCAAGAGACCCAGTACTTC
TRBV14,TRBJ2-1,NA,TRBD2,CASSIKGLAGDEDEQFF,TGTGCCAGCAGCATTAAGGGACTAGCGGGAGATGAGGATGAGCAGTTCTTC
TRBV11-2,TRBJ1-4,NA,TRBD1,CASMGQGNEKLFF,TGTGCCAGCATGGGACAGGGGAATGAAAAACTGTTTTTT
TRBV6-5,TRBJ2-5,NA,NA,CASSSGGGGTETQYF,TGTGCCAGCAGTTCCGGGGGAGGGGGGACAGAGACCCAGTACTTC
TRBV5-6,TRBJ2-7,NA,NA,CASSLANPTTPYEQYF,TGTGCCAGCAGCTTGGCAAATCCAACGACCCCCTACGAGCAGTACTTC
TRBV6-1,TRBJ2-3,NA,TRBD2,CASSEASGSPDTQYF,TGTGCCAGCAGTGAAGCTAGCGGGAGTCCAGATACGCAGTATTTT
TRBV6-5,TRBJ2-2,NA,NA,CASRTHREAGELFF,TGTGCCAGCAGGACTCACAGGGAAGCCGGGGAGCTGTTTTTT
TRBV5-1,TRBJ1-1,NA,NA,CASSLVYRGVNTEAFF,TGCGCCAGCAGCTTGGTTTATAGGGGGGTGAACACTGAAGCTTTCTTT
TRBV29-1,TRBJ2-6,NA,NA,CSVDTGANVLTF,TGCAGCGTTGATACTGGGGCCAACGTCCTGACTTTC
TRBV7-2,TRBJ2-3,NA,NA,CASSVRAYSTDTQYF,TGTGCCAGCAGCGTCAGGGCGTACTCCACAGATACGCAGTATTTT
TRBV5-6,TRBJ1-4,few,TRBD1,CASSLTGANEKLFF,TGTGCCAGCAGCTTGACAGGGGCTAATGAAAAACTGTTTTTT
TRBV4-3,TRBJ2-2,NA,NA,CASSQGGVGELFF,TGCGCCAGCAGCCAAGGAGGGGTCGGGGAGCTGTTTTTT
TRBV11-2,TRBJ1-1,NA,NA,CASSLGTESEAFF,TGTGCCAGCAGCTTGGGGACGGAGAGTGAAGCTTTCTTT
TRBV4-1,TRBJ2-1,NA,TRBD2,CASSQPAGGVYHEQFF,TGCGCCAGCAGCCAGCCAGCGGGAGGAGTTTATCATGAGCAGTTCTTC
TRBV2,TRBJ2-7,NA,NA,CASSEGEAPQQYF,TGTGCCAGCAGTGAGGGGGAGGCGCCGCAGCAGTACTTC